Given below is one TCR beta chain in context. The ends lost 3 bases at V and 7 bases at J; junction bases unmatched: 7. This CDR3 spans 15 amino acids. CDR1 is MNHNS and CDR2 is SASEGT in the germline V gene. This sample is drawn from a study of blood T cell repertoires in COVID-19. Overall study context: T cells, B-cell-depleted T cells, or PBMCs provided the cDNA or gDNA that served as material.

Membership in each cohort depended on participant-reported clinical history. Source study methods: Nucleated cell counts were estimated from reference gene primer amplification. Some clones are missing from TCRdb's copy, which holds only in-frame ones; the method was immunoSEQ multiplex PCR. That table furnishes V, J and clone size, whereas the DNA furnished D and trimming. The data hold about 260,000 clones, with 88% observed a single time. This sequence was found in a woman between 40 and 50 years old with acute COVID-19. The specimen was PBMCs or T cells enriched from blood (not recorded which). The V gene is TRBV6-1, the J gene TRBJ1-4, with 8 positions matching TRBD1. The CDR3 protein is CASSEGTGWAEKLFF. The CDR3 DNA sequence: TGTGCCAGCAGTGAGGGGACAGGATGGGCTGAAAAACTGTTTTTT.